These T cell receptor beta chains were read from a single sample in a study of blood T cells in healthy people across ages. TCRdb used MiXCR to reprocess the 5' RACE reads, holding one entry per CDR3 protein. The repertoire has 1,500,000 or so distinct CDR3 sequences, 40% to 45% of them found once; the top ten carry about 4%. The sequenced sample consisted of blood. These receptor sequences come from a woman under 30 in good health. The CDR3 runs from the conserved cysteine through the conserved F or W. D genes are given only for firm matches. Part of the rows lack a size; the others show once, few, many or a class for expanded clones.

j_gene | abundance | v_gene | d_gene | CDR3aa | CDR3nt
TRBJ1-5 | few | TRBV12-3/TRBV12-4 | - | CASSLEGGPNQPQHF | TGTGCCAGCAGTTTAGAGGGAGGGCCTAATCAGCCCCAGCATTTT
TRBJ2-1 | few | TRBV6-2/TRBV6-3 | - | CASSYLSNYNEQFF | TGTGCCAGCAGTTACCTGTCCAACTACAATGAGCAGTTCTTC
TRBJ2-5 | - | TRBV24-1 | TRBD1 | CATSDPGGQETQYF | TGTGCCACCAGTGATCCAGGGGGCCAAGAGACCCAGTACTTC
TRBJ2-1 | - | TRBV5-6 | TRBD2 | CASLASGRIISYNEQFF | TGTGCCAGCTTAGCTAGCGGGAGGATTATCTCCTACAATGAGCAGTTCTTC
TRBJ2-4 | few | TRBV20-1 | - | CSASPLRGGKNIQYF | TGCAGTGCTAGCCCCCTGAGGGGTGGCAAAAACATTCAGTACTTC
TRBJ2-7 | - | TRBV6-2/TRBV6-3 | - | CASSYSMSPRSSYEQYF | TGTGCCAGCAGTTACTCGATGAGTCCACGGAGCTCCTACGAGCAGTACTTC
TRBJ2-7 | many | TRBV9 | - | CASSVGGTYEQYF | TGTGCCAGCAGCGTAGGTGGCACCTACGAGCAGTACTTC
TRBJ2-5 | - | TRBV4-3 | TRBD1 | CASSRDSPYNEQYF | TGCGCCAGCAGCCGGGACAGCCCCTACAATGAGCAGTACTTC
TRBJ1-1 | few | TRBV4-3 | - | CASSQGTRMNTEAFF | TGCGCCAGCAGCCAAGGGACACGGATGAACACTGAAGCTTTCTTT
TRBJ2-5 | once | TRBV7-8 | - | CASTRDNGYNEQYF | TGTGCCAGCACCCGGGACAACGGCTACAATGAGCAGTACTTC
TRBJ1-2 | - | TRBV9 | - | CASSLTENGPHGYTF | TGTGCCAGCAGCCTCACAGAGAATGGCCCCCATGGCTACACCTTC
TRBJ2-3 | few | TRBV9 | - | CASSAGVGAYTQYF | TGTGCCAGCAGCGCCGGAGTAGGAGCGTATACGCAGTATTTT
TRBJ2-3 | - | TRBV27 | TRBD1 | CASSSPQGRRPRTDTQYF | TGTGCCAGCAGTTCCCCACAGGGGAGACGCCCCCGCACAGATACGCAGTATTTT
TRBJ1-2 | - | TRBV24-1 | - | CATSDFHGNYGYTF | TGTGCCACCAGTGACTTTCACGGAAACTATGGCTACACCTTC
TRBJ1-2 | few | TRBV2 | - | CASTRRDRLYGYTF | TGTGCCAGCACCCGGCGGGACCGTCTCTATGGCTACACCTTC
TRBJ1-2 | - | TRBV9 | TRBD1 | CASSATGGAGYGYTF | TGTGCCAGCAGCGCCACAGGGGGCGCGGGCTATGGCTACACCTTC
TRBJ2-7 | - | TRBV28 | - | CASSRLRAYEQYF | TGTGCCAGCAGTAGGCTCCGGGCCTACGAGCAGTACTTC
TRBJ2-3 | many | TRBV28 | TRBD2 | CASSFSGTSTDTQYF | TGTGCCAGCAGCTTTAGCGGGACTAGCACAGATACGCAGTATTTT
TRBJ2-1 | - | TRBV12-3/TRBV12-4 | TRBD2 | CASSLYVRGSAASEQFF | TGTGCCAGCAGTTTATACGTTCGCGGGAGTGCGGCGAGTGAGCAGTTCTTC
TRBJ2-5 | many | TRBV7-2 | - | CASSLWRPTAETQYF | TGTGCCAGCAGCTTATGGCGGCCCACCGCCGAGACCCAGTACTTC
TRBJ2-1 | - | TRBV9 | - | CASSGVGTGKNEQFF | TGTGCCAGCAGCGGAGTGGGCACGGGTAAGAATGAGCAGTTCTTC
TRBJ2-7 | once | TRBV2 | - | CASSETGRHDYEQYF | TGTGCCAGCAGTGAAACGGGACGGCACGACTACGAGCAGTACTTC
TRBJ2-5 | few | TRBV6-2/TRBV6-3 | - | CASSPRRDTIGQYF | TGTGCCAGCAGCCCCAGAAGGGACACCATAGGGCAGTACTTC
TRBJ1-4 | few | TRBV6-5 | - | CASSRNQGDEKLFF | TGTGCCAGCAGCCGCAACCAGGGTGATGAAAAACTGTTTTTT
TRBJ2-3 | - | TRBV27 | - | CASSFLGRGGSDTQYF | TGTGCCAGCAGCTTTTTGGGCAGGGGAGGATCAGATACGCAGTATTTT
TRBJ2-2 | - | TRBV7-9 | - | CASSLTYLTGGTGELFF | TGTGCCAGCAGCTTAACGTACTTGACGGGTGGGACCGGGGAGCTGTTTTTT
TRBJ2-4 | - | TRBV7-8 | TRBD2 | CASSLGLRGEQYF | TGTGCCAGCAGCTTAGGCCTGCGGGGGGAGCAGTACTTC
TRBJ2-1 | - | TRBV7-8 | TRBD2 | CASSLWRVLAGGIANEQFF | TGTGCCAGCAGCTTATGGCGGGTGCTAGCGGGGGGTATCGCGAATGAGCAGTTCTTC
TRBJ1-4 | - | TRBV12-3/TRBV12-4 | - | CASSLAATTFIEKLFF | TGTGCCAGCAGTTTGGCAGCAACCACCTTTATAGAAAAACTGTTTTTT
TRBJ2-1 | - | TRBV2 | - | CASSAAPNNEQFF | TGTGCCAGCAGTGCGGCACCCAACAATGAGCAGTTCTTC
TRBJ2-3 | - | TRBV20-1 | TRBD2 | CSARVLAGGVGDTQYF | TGCAGTGCTAGAGTACTAGCGGGGGGAGTTGGAGATACGCAGTATTTT
TRBJ2-5 | once | TRBV12-3/TRBV12-4 | - | CASTWNIGETQYF | TGTGCCAGCACCTGGAACATTGGGGAGACCCAGTACTTC
TRBJ2-1 | - | TRBV6-2/TRBV6-3 | TRBD2 | CASSHLPAGTARQFF | TGTGCCAGCAGTCACCTCCCAGCGGGGACGGCTAGGCAGTTCTTC
TRBJ1-4 | few | TRBV28 | - | CASSETATNEKLFF | TGTGCCAGCAGCGAGACAGCAACTAATGAAAAACTGTTTTTT
TRBJ2-1 | - | TRBV20-1 | - | CSARESIYNEQFF | TGCAGTGCTAGAGAGTCGATCTACAATGAGCAGTTCTTC
TRBJ1-2 | few | TRBV27 | - | CASSSTTGNYGYTF | TGTGCCAGCAGTTCAACGACAGGAAACTATGGCTACACCTTC
TRBJ2-3 | - | TRBV11-2 | TRBD2 | CASSSLRGGRHTQYF | TGTGCCAGCAGCTCTCTGCGGGGGGGCCGCCATACGCAGTATTTT
TRBJ1-1 | - | TRBV4-1 | - | CASSQVPGSGNTEAFF | TGCGCCAGCAGCCAAGTTCCAGGGTCGGGGAACACTGAAGCTTTCTTT
TRBJ2-1 | - | TRBV20-1 | - | CSATPPGGRLYNEQFF | TGCAGTGCAACGCCCCCCGGGGGGCGTCTCTACAATGAGCAGTTCTTC
TRBJ2-1 | many | TRBV6-6 | TRBD2 | CASSAGLGNEQFF | TGTGCCAGCAGTGCCGGACTAGGGAATGAGCAGTTCTTC
TRBJ1-5 | few | TRBV27 | - | CASSLRRTTLNQPQHF | TGTGCCAGCAGTTTAAGGCGGACAACTTTAAATCAGCCCCAGCATTTT
TRBJ2-3 | many | TRBV7-9 | - | CASSLGTASTDTQYF | TGTGCCAGCAGCTTAGGGACGGCAAGCACAGATACGCAGTATTTT
TRBJ2-3 | - | TRBV20-1 | - | CSARDESNTQYF | TGCAGTGCTAGAGACGAATCTAATACGCAGTATTTT
TRBJ1-2 | - | TRBV5-1 | - | CASSQVGFYGYTF | TGCGCCAGCAGCCAGGTTGGATTCTATGGCTACACCTTC
TRBJ2-2 | - | TRBV11-2 | TRBD2 | CASSAQGLAGPGELFF | TGTGCCAGCAGCGCCCAGGGACTAGCGGGACCCGGGGAGCTGTTTTTT
TRBJ2-1 | few | TRBV28 | TRBD1 | CASRGGGQGSNEQFF | TGTGCCAGCAGGGGGGGGGGACAGGGTTCGAATGAGCAGTTCTTC
TRBJ1-5 | - | TRBV20-1 | - | CSARRQYSNQPQHF | TGCAGTGCTAGACGACAGTATAGCAATCAGCCCCAGCATTTT
TRBJ1-2 | - | TRBV20-1 | - | CSAKDSPYGYTF | TGCAGTGCAAAGGACTCGCCATATGGCTACACCTTC